This T cell receptor (beta chain) was sequenced during a study of shared clonotypes between healthy human individuals. Evenly divided among several immunoSEQ plates was the genomic DNA of each subset. Sequencing was performed with immunoSEQ multiplex PCR; in TCRdb, only in-frame clones are kept and a portion is missing. The data hold approximately 460,000 clones, with over 60% observed a single time. This clone has more than one count but fewer than ten. Deletions cut 0 bases from V and 5 bases from J, with 10 bases between. The CDR3 spans 14 residues. In germline, CDR1 is PRHDT, CDR2 FYEKMQ (reference sequence).

The chain uses TRBV13 and TRBJ2-5; TRBD2 is a possible D gene (6 bases). The clonotype comes from a woman between 40 and 55 years old in good health. Some clones in this sample may be carry-over from other donors' samples. The specimen sequenced was PBMCs. Written as DNA, the CDR3 is TGTGCCAGCAGCTTAGGCTCTAGCGTGGAGACCCAGTACTTC. It is translated as CASSLGSSVETQYF.